These 26 T cell receptor beta chains share one sample of origin, sequenced in a study of shared clonotypes between healthy human individuals. Only CD45RO-negative cells positively selected for CCR7 counted as naive CD8 cells, so terminally differentiated effector memory CD45RA+ cells were excluded. Produced via immunoSEQ multiplex PCR; TCRdb's table is partial and in-frame only. The sample carries around 620,000 clones, approximately 96% recorded once. Material for sequencing was naive CD8+ T cells sorted from blood. These receptors were obtained from a woman aged 25 to 39 in good health.

The chain couples TRBV27 to TRBJ2-1; D tentatively fits TRBD1 or TRBD2 (5 bases each). CDR3 size: 15 residues. The V gene's germline CDR1 is MNHEY and CDR2 SMNVEV (reference sequence). V was trimmed by 2 bases and J by 3 bases, leaving 11 bases between them. The CDR3 nucleotides are TGTGCCAGCAGTTTAAGGGGACCCATCTACAATGAGCAGTTCTTC. It translates to CASSLRGPIYNEQFF.

This clone appeared once. The gene calls are TRBV27 and TRBJ2-7, with D tentatively TRBD2 (5 bases). The CDR3 spans 13 residues. Germline CDR1 MNHEY, CDR2 SMNVEV (reference sequence). V was cut by 0 bases and J by 7 bases, with 10 bases left in between. The CDR3 loop is CASSLSKRGEQYF. The CDR3 bases are TGTGCCAGCAGTTTATCCAAACGGGGAGAGCAGTACTTC.

The chain has TRBV5-1 and TRBJ2-3; TRBD2 matches 8 bases. Germline V gives CDR1 SGHRS, CDR2 YFSETQ. V was clipped by 0 bases and J by 5 bases; unmatched bases: 8. CDR3 length: 16 residues. CDR3 protein: CASSLEVAGIGDTQYF. Written as DNA, the CDR3 is TGCGCCAGCAGCTTGGAGGTAGCGGGAATCGGAGATACGCAGTATTTT.

The rearrangement uses TRBV19 and TRBJ2-7, with TRBD1 matching 11 bases. CDR3 length equals 14 residues. V dropped 6 bases and J dropped 5; count of bases not matched to a gene: 6. The germline gives CDR1 LNHDA, CDR2 SQIVND (reference sequence). Written as DNA, the CDR3 is TGTGCCAGTAGCGCGGGACAGGGGGGAGACGAGCAGTACTTC. It translates to CASSAGQGGDEQYF.

The CDR3 nucleotides are TGTGCCAGCAGCTCCCCCGGGACTAGCGGGAGAGGTGAGCAGTTCTTC. This codes for CASSSPGTSGRGEQFF. This chain connects TRBV7-9 to TRBJ2-1, with TRBD2 matching over 14 bases. V was clipped by 4 bases and J by 9 bases; unmatched bases: 8. The CDR3 is 16 residues long. Germline V CDR1 and CDR2: SEHNR, FQNEAQ (reference sequence).

The chain employs TRBV4-2 and TRBJ2-2, with D tentatively TRBD1 (6 bases). V was pared by 6 bases and J by 3 bases, with 17 bases between. This CDR3 is built from 16 residues. CDR1 is LGHNA, CDR2 YNFKEQ, per germline. Written as DNA, the CDR3 is TGTGCCAGCAGACAGGGTGTCAAGGAGTACACCGGGGAGCTGTTTTTT. Its translation is CASRQGVKEYTGELFF.

As DNA, the CDR3 is TGTGCCAGCAGTTACCGGGACGGAGTCTCCTACGAGCAGTACTTC. It is translated as CASSYRDGVSYEQYF. This chain connects TRBV6-6 to TRBJ2-7; D possibly matches TRBD1 or TRBD2 (5 bases each). Trimming shortened V by 2 bases and J by 0 bases, and 11 bases separated the two germline ends. Germline CDR1 MNHNY, CDR2 SVGAGI (reference sequence). This CDR3 region has 15 residues.

This chain connects TRBV7-7 to TRBJ2-3, with 8 bases that match TRBD2. The CDR3 loop spans 15 amino acids. V was clipped by 5 bases and J by 2 bases; unmatched bases: 6. The germline V gene encodes CDR1 SSHAT and CDR2 FNYEAQ (reference sequence). CDR3: CASSPISGTTDTQYF. As DNA, the CDR3 is TGTGCCAGCAGCCCCATTAGCGGGACCACAGATACGCAGTATTTT.

The chain couples TRBV6-5 to TRBJ1-5, with a weak D call TRBD1 (5 bases). V lost 5 bases and J 4 bases, leaving 12 bases between the germline ends. The CDR3 spans 14 residues. Germline CDR1 MNHEY, CDR2 SVGAGI. The CDR3 DNA is TGTGCCAGCAGTGCCGAGGGACTAAATCAGCCCCAGCATTTT. Amino acids: CASSAEGLNQPQHF.

J is TRBJ2-7 and V is TRBV7-9; D uncertain. This CDR3 has 14 residues. The V gene lost 4 bases and the J gene lost 4 bases, with 14 bases spanning the gap. The V gene's germline CDR1 is SEHNR and CDR2 FQNEAQ (reference sequence). As DNA, the CDR3 is TGTGCCAGCAGCTACGACTCCAAAGCTTACGAGCAGTACTTC. It encodes CASSYDSKAYEQYF.

The rearrangement joins TRBV10-2 to TRBJ1-2; D unclear. The CDR3 contains 15 residues. Between the trimmed V and J ends, which lost 0 bases and 4 bases, there was a span of 12 bases. Per the germline V gene, CDR1 is WSHSY and CDR2 is SAAADI. The CDR3 DNA follows: TGCGCCAGCAGTGAGTCGATTGAAGGTTTCTATGGCTACACCTTC. Protein: CASSESIEGFYGYTF.

The V and J genes are TRBV27 and TRBJ2-7; 7 bases are shared with TRBD2. The CDR3 loop spans 14 amino acids. With 6 bases clipped from V and 7 bases from J, the junction kept 12 bases outside the gene matches. Germline CDR1 reads MNHEY; CDR2 reads SMNVEV (reference sequence). CDR3 nucleotide sequence: TGTGCCAGCAGGCCGGGACTAACCTATCGGGAGCAGTACTTC. Its protein product is CASRPGLTYREQYF.

The CDR3 loop reads CASSNGGTSYEQYF. The CDR3 coding sequence is TGTGCCAGCAGCAATGGGGGAACCTCCTACGAGCAGTACTTC. The rearrangement links TRBV4-2 to TRBJ2-7, with D perhaps being TRBD1 or TRBD2 (5 bases each). Looked up from germline, CDR1 is LGHNA and CDR2 is YNFKEQ. This CDR3 is built from 14 residues. The germline V and J ends were trimmed by 5 bases and 0 bases, with 11 bases remaining between them.

The chain is built from TRBV15 and TRBJ1-2; D is undetermined. CDR1 and CDR2 from the germline V gene are LNHNV and YYDKDF (reference sequence). The V and J ends lost 0 bases and 1 base respectively, with 12 bases between them. The CDR3 runs to 16 residues. The CDR3 loop reads CATSRDYGPINYGYTF. CDR3 nucleotides: TGTGCCACCAGCAGAGATTATGGACCGATTAACTATGGCTACACCTTC.

The chain employs TRBV7-9 and TRBJ1-5; D gene ambiguous. Germline assignment: CDR1 SEHNR and CDR2 FQNEAQ (reference sequence). V was pared by 1 base and J by 7 bases, with 8 bases between. The CDR3 consists of 13 residues. As DNA, the CDR3 is TGTGCCAGCAGCTTAGGTCGGGCGCAGCCCCAGCATTTT. Protein product: CASSLGRAQPQHF.

This chain joins TRBV27 and TRBJ1-6; D uncertain. From germline, CDR1 is MNHEY and CDR2 SMNVEV (reference sequence). This CDR3 contains 15 residues. V was shortened by 7 bases and J by 7 bases, with 17 bases between the two germline ends. CDR3: CASTTDPSGNSPLHF. CDR3 bases: TGTGCCAGCACTACTGACCCTTCGGGGAATTCACCCCTCCACTTT.

This clone was observed a single time. V gene TRBV19 combines with J gene TRBJ2-7; unclear D gene. Trimming took 3 bases from V and 3 from J, leaving 9 bases between them. Germline V gene data show CDR1 as LNHDA and CDR2 as SQIVND (reference sequence). The CDR3 contains 13 residues. The CDR3 DNA sequence: TGTGCCAGTAGTATGTATGAGAACTACGAGCAGTACTTC. It translates to CASSMYENYEQYF. Together with reference TRBV19 and TRBJ2-7, the CDR3 gives the full variable domain: DGGITQSPKYLFRKEGQNVTLSCEQNLNHDAMYWYRQDPGQGLRLIYYSQIVNDFQKGDIAEGYSVSREKKESFPLTVTSAQKNPTAFYLCASSMYENYEQYFGPGTRLTVT.

This rearrangement joins TRBV27 to TRBJ1-6, with a weak D call TRBD1 (5 bases). CDR1 and CDR2 from the germline V gene are MNHEY and SMNVEV (reference sequence). V was cut by 8 bases and J by 14 bases, with 16 bases left in between. The CDR3 totals 12 residues. CDR3 sequence: CASGRTGPSLHF. The CDR3 DNA follows: TGTGCCAGCGGGAGGACGGGGCCATCCCTCCACTTT.

This rearrangement joins TRBV28 to TRBJ1-1; D gene unclear. This CDR3 spans 16 amino acids. Germline V gives CDR1 MDHEN, CDR2 SYDVKM. V was shortened by 8 bases and J by 0 bases, with 19 bases between the two germline ends. The CDR3 sequence is CASASPAEEMNTEAFF. CDR3 DNA sequence: TGTGCCAGCGCGTCACCAGCGGAGGAGATGAACACTGAAGCTTTCTTT. The whole variable domain, filled in from reference TRBV28 and TRBJ1-1, reads DVKVTQSSRYLVKRTGEKVFLECVQDMDHENMFWYRQDPGLGLRLIYFSYDVKMKEKGDIPEGYSVSREKKERFSLILESASTNQTSMYLCASASPAEEMNTEAFFGQGTRLTVV.

The chain joins TRBV11-2 to TRBJ1-1, with a weak D call TRBD1 (6 bases). V was cut by 5 bases and J by 7 bases, with 11 bases left in between. The CDR3 consists of 12 residues. Germline V gives CDR1 SGHAT, CDR2 FQNNGV. Here the CDR3 reads CASSRQVDEAFF. CDR3 bases: TGTGCCAGCAGCCGACAGGTAGATGAAGCTTTCTTT.

Worth noting for this clone: Other DNA sequences within the sample encode an identical CDR3. The chain uses TRBV28 and TRBJ2-7, with a possible D match to TRBD2 (5 bases). CDR1 is MDHEN and CDR2 is SYDVKM in the germline V gene. CDR3 size: 11 residues. The germline V and J ends were trimmed by 6 bases and 3 bases, with 6 bases remaining between them. CDR3 in DNA: TGTGCCAGCAGCACTAGCTACGAGCAGTACTTC. Translating gives CASSTSYEQYF.

The rearrangement links TRBV27 to TRBJ2-3; D may be TRBD2 (5 bases). The germline V and J ends were trimmed by 6 bases and 6 bases, with 13 bases remaining between them. The CDR3 spans 13 residues. Germline CDR1 is MNHEY and CDR2 is SMNVEV (reference sequence). Here the CDR3 DNA reads TGTGCCAGCAGGGCTATCTCGGGGGATACGCAGTATTTT. This translates into CASRAISGDTQYF.

This clone was detected only once. One end of the junction varies from germline; a read error may be responsible. The chain couples TRBV19 to TRBJ1-1, with unresolved D. The CDR3 consists of 15 residues. Germline V CDR1 and CDR2: LNHDA, SQIVND (reference sequence). This CDR3 reads CASSIGPEMNTETFF. CDR3 DNA: TGTGCCAGTAGTATCGGGCCTGAAATGAACACTGAAACTTTCTTT. The whole variable domain, remainder taken from reference TRBV19 and TRBJ1-1, is DGGITQSPKYLFRKEGQNVTLSCEQNLNHDAMYWYRQDPGQGLRLIYYSQIVNDFQKGDIAEGYSVSREKKESFPLTVTSAQKNPTAFYLCASSIGPEMNTETFFGQGTRLTVV.

The chain combines TRBV29-1 with TRBJ2-1; TRBD2 matches 12 bases. Unmatched junction bases numbered 6, after V lost 7 bases and J lost 5 bases. Germline V gene sequence: CDR1 SQVTM, CDR2 ANQGSEA. The CDR3 has 14 amino acids. DNA for the CDR3: TGCAGCGGCATGGGGACTAGCGGGCACAATGAGCAGTTCTTC. It translates to CSGMGTSGHNEQFF.

The chain has TRBV10-2 and TRBJ1-3; 12 bases match TRBD1. The CDR3 contains 16 residues. Germline loops: CDR1 WSHSY, CDR2 SAAADI. V was pared by 4 bases and J by 4 bases, with 5 bases of the junction left unmatched. Here the CDR3 reads CASSGGTGGAGNTIYF. The CDR3 DNA reads TGCGCCAGCAGTGGTGGGACAGGGGGCGCGGGAAACACCATATATTTT.

This chain joins TRBV30 and TRBJ2-7; 7 nucleotides line up with TRBD1. Unmatched junction bases numbered 7, after V lost 2 bases and J lost 0 bases. Looked up from germline, CDR1 is GTSNPN and CDR2 is SVGIG (reference sequence). The CDR3 has 15 residues. CDR3 amino acids: CAWSYTGVPSYEQYF. The CDR3 DNA sequence: TGTGCCTGGAGTTACACAGGGGTCCCCTCCTACGAGCAGTACTTC.